The 32 T cell receptor beta chains given below trace back to one sample, sequenced in a study of human T cells and chemical hapten exposure. Unseparated into fractions, whole blood served as the source from which total RNA was extracted. The study's library attached unique molecular identifiers to single cDNA molecules. TCRdb reanalysed the reads using MiXCR and keeps one entry per CDR3 protein. The repertoire includes 100,000 to 150,000 distinct CDR3 sequences, approximately 9% of them detected once, and about 1.4% sits in the top ten. Sequenced material: whole blood. Receptors originate from a human donor in good health. Some clones in this sample may be carry-over from other donors' samples.

This chain connects TRBV5-1 to TRBJ2-1, with TRBD1 as a possible D gene (6 bases). The V end was cut by 1 base, the J end by 6 bases, with 14 bases between. The CDR3 covers 15 residues. Germline assignment: CDR1 SGHRS and CDR2 YFSETQ. DNA for the CDR3: TGCGCCAGCAGCTTGACAGGGTTTTTGGGCAATGAGCAGTTCTTC. Translating it yields CASSLTGFLGNEQFF.

The chain uses TRBV18 and TRBJ2-7; 10 bases are a match to TRBD1. Germline V gene lookup returns CDR1 KGHSH and CDR2 LQKENI. The CDR3 loop spans 15 amino acids. The junction had 6 bases not matched to a gene; V was cut back by 3 bases and J by 4 bases. The CDR3 sequence: CASSPPGTGVYEQYF. CDR3 in DNA: TGTGCCAGCTCACCCCCCGGGACAGGGGTATACGAGCAGTACTTC.

There are a few counts of this clonotype. The rearrangement links TRBV20-1 to TRBJ2-7; weak D call: TRBD1 (6 bases). This CDR3 has 12 residues. Germline V gene lookup returns CDR1 DFQATT and CDR2 SNEGSKA (reference sequence). V shed 5 bases and J shed 7 bases, with 15 bases lying between them. The CDR3 bases are TGCAGTGCTCGTCCCGGACAGTTAGAGCAGTACTTC. Protein product: CSARPGQLEQYF.

The chain joins TRBV11-1 to TRBJ2-1, with 8 bases aligning to TRBD1. Trimming at V came to 5 bases and at J to 2 bases, leaving 8 bases not matched to a gene. Germline assignment: CDR1 SGHAT and CDR2 FQDESV (reference sequence). The CDR3 has 16 residues. For the CDR3, the DNA is TGTGCCAGCAGCCCCGGACAGGGAAACACCTACAATGAGCAGTTCTTC. It yields the protein CASSPGQGNTYNEQFF.

CDR3 in amino acids: CASSLSGAEYNEQFF. DNA of the CDR3: TGTGCCAGCAGCTTATCCGGGGCTGAATACAATGAGCAGTTCTTC. V and J are TRBV7-3 and TRBJ2-1, with D perhaps TRBD1 or TRBD2 (5 bases each). Germline CDR1 is SGHTA and CDR2 is FQGTGA. V gave up 2 bases and J gave up 4 bases, with 12 bases separating them. CDR3 length: 15 residues. The full variable domain, in which reference TRBV7-3 and TRBJ2-1 provide the parts outside the CDR3, is GAGVSQTPSNKVTEKGKYVELRCDPISGHTALYWYRQSLGQGPEFLIYFQGTGAADDSGLPNDRFFAVRPEGSVSTLKIQRTERGDSAVYLCASSLSGAEYNEQFFGPGTRLTVL.

V gene TRBV9 combines with J gene TRBJ2-3, with TRBD1 as a possible D gene (8 bases). Germline loops: CDR1 SGDLS, CDR2 YYNGEE. V lost 4 bases and J 3 bases, leaving 15 bases between the germline ends. The CDR3 contains 15 residues. The chain's CDR3 is CASSTGGGGTDTQYF. The CDR3 coding sequence is TGTGCCAGCAGCACAGGGGGGGGCGGAACAGATACGCAGTATTTT.

This clonotype occurred a few times. V and J are TRBV5-1 and TRBJ1-6; D is unclear. The CDR3 runs to 14 residues. The V end was cut by 0 bases, the J end by 3 bases, with 4 bases between. CDR1 is SGHRS, CDR2 YFSETQ, per germline. The CDR3: CASSLDDYNSPLHF. In DNA form, the CDR3 reads TGCGCCAGCAGCTTGGACGACTATAATTCACCCCTCCACTTT.

This clonotype came up many times. The J gene is TRBJ2-7, the V gene TRBV4-3; TRBD2 might be the D (6 bases). V was pared by 0 bases and J by 6 bases, with 12 bases between. The V gene's germline CDR1 is LGHNA and CDR2 YSLEER. CDR3 length: 14 residues. The CDR3 region is CASSQDRGAGEQYF. CDR3 in DNA: TGCGCCAGCAGCCAAGATCGCGGGGCGGGCGAGCAGTACTTC.

The V gene is TRBV5-4, the J gene TRBJ2-1; maybe TRBD2 (7 bases). Trimming stripped 5 bases from V and 8 bases from J, with 11 bases between. The germline V gene has CDR1 SGHNT and CDR2 YYREEE (reference sequence). The CDR3 is 12 amino acids. CDR3 nucleotide sequence: TGTGCCAGCAGTACGGGGGGCTATGAGCAGTTCTTC. It encodes CASSTGGYEQFF.

This sequence joins TRBV10-3 and TRBJ2-7; D is unresolved. Trimming left V 8 bases short and J 0 bases short, with 8 bases between. From germline, CDR1 is ENHRY and CDR2 SYGVKD. This CDR3 spans 12 amino acids. The DNA for the CDR3 is TGTGCCATCGGGCAGAGCTCCTACGAGCAGTACTTC. This gives the protein CAIGQSSYEQYF.

There are a few counts of this clonotype. The CDR3 coding sequence is TGCAGCGTTGAAGCGGGGGAAACCTCCTACGAGCAGTACTTC. Encoded protein: CSVEAGETSYEQYF. This rearrangement joins TRBV29-1 to TRBJ2-7; TRBD2 is a possible D gene (6 bases). The germline CDR1 and CDR2 sequences are SQVTM and ANQGSEA. Trimming took 1 base from V and 0 from J, leaving 10 bases between them. The CDR3 contains 14 residues.

This clonotype showed up many times. The chain has TRBV9 and TRBJ2-7; 7 nucleotides align to TRBD2. CDR3 length: 18 amino acids. V lost 0 bases, J lost 6 bases, and 18 bases stayed unmatched. CDR1 SGDLS and CDR2 YYNGEE come from the germline V gene. The CDR3 here is CASSVDGLGETSPSEQYF. CDR3 in DNA: TGTGCCAGCAGCGTAGACGGATTGGGTGAGACTAGCCCCAGCGAGCAGTACTTC.

The chain employs TRBV5-6 and TRBJ2-1, with a possible D match to TRBD1 (6 bases). Germline values: CDR1 SGHDT, CDR2 YYEEEE. The CDR3 is made up of 15 amino acids. Trimming shortened V by 7 bases and J by 3 bases, and 17 bases separated the two germline ends. The DNA for the CDR3 is TGTGCCAGCGCAGACCAGACAGGATTCTACAATGAGCAGTTCTTC. It is translated as CASADQTGFYNEQFF.

This chain connects TRBV6-5 to TRBJ1-6; D might be TRBD1 (5 bases). Germline lookup yields CDR1 MNHEY and CDR2 SVGAGI. This CDR3 has 12 residues. Trimming cost V 5 bases and J 8 bases, with 7 bases left between them. CDR3 nucleotide sequence: TGTGCCAGCAGTCGACAGCATTCACCCCTCCACTTT. Protein sequence: CASSRQHSPLHF.

This clonotype was found a few times. The chain uses TRBV19 and TRBJ1-2; weak D call: TRBD1 (5 bases). The CDR3 is 14 residues long. Per the germline V gene, CDR1 is LNHDA and CDR2 is SQIVND (reference sequence). Trimming shortened V by 4 bases and J by 6 bases, and 15 bases separated the two germline ends. This CDR3 reads CASSSRVRANGYTF. Here the CDR3 DNA reads TGTGCCAGTAGTAGCAGGGTTAGAGCTAATGGCTACACCTTC.

There are a few counts of this clonotype. The rearrangement uses TRBV19 and TRBJ2-1; TRBD1 is a possible D gene (7 bases). The V end lost 4 bases, the J end lost 4 bases, and 14 bases lay between the germline ends. The CDR3 length is 15 residues. In germline, CDR1 is LNHDA, CDR2 SQIVND (reference sequence). CDR3 DNA: TGTGCCAGTAGTACCACAGGGGAGGCATACAATGAGCAGTTCTTC. It yields the protein CASSTTGEAYNEQFF.

This clonotype has at least ten counts. This chain links TRBV12-3 or TRBV12-4 with TRBJ1-5; D gene ambiguous. V lost 3 bases to trimming and J lost 0 bases, with 9 bases between them. The CDR3 spans 15 residues. CDR3 in amino acids: CASSFGENSNQPQHF. DNA for the CDR3: TGTGCCAGCAGTTTTGGGGAGAATAGCAATCAGCCCCAGCATTTT.

Only a few counts were recorded for this clonotype. The J gene is TRBJ2-1, the V gene TRBV5-1; possibly TRBD1 or TRBD2 for D (6 bases each). Trimming removed 0 bases from V and 5 bases from J, with 33 bases in between. Per the germline V gene, CDR1 is SGHRS and CDR2 is YFSETQ. This CDR3 has 22 residues. CDR3 coding DNA: TGCGCCAGCAGCTTGGCCTGGGGGGCGCGGCGGCAGGGCCCCAAAAAAGACAATGAGCAGTTCTTC. It is translated as CASSLAWGARRQGPKKDNEQFF. The whole variable domain, filled in from reference TRBV5-1 and TRBJ2-1, reads KAGVTQTPRYLIKTRGQQVTLSCSPISGHRSVSWYQQTPGQGLQFLFEYFSETQRNKGNFPGRFSGRQFSNSRSEMNVSTLELGDSALYLCASSLAWGARRQGPKKDNEQFFGPGTRLTVL.

V and J are TRBV3-1 and TRBJ1-1; a weak D match, TRBD1 (6 bases). Trimming cost V 4 bases and J 1 base, with 19 bases left between them. From germline, CDR1 is LGHDT and CDR2 YNNKEL (reference sequence). CDR3 size: 17 residues. The CDR3, as DNA: TGTGCCAGCAGCCTCCGACATTGGGGGCTAACGAACACTGAAGCTTTCTTT. This translates into CASSLRHWGLTNTEAFF.

V usage is TRBV25-1 and J usage is TRBJ2-1, with D maybe TRBD2 (6 bases). The CDR3 runs to 12 residues. The germline V gene encodes CDR1 MGHDK and CDR2 SYGVNS. V was cut by 4 bases and J by 12 bases, with 13 bases left in between. This CDR3 is CASSGDSPGQFF. CDR3 coding DNA: TGTGCCAGCAGTGGGGACTCTCCCGGGCAGTTCTTC.

This clonotype was found many times. The V gene is TRBV27, the J gene TRBJ1-5, with TRBD1 matching over 7 bases. The CDR3 totals 16 residues. CDR1 is MNHEY and CDR2 is SMNVEV in the germline V gene (reference sequence). V dropped 2 bases and J dropped 5; count of bases not matched to a gene: 9. CDR3 sequence reads: CASSLGGRGRHQPQHF. In DNA form, the CDR3 reads TGTGCCAGCAGTTTAGGCGGCAGGGGGAGGCATCAGCCCCAGCATTTT.

The sample holds a few counts of this clonotype. The chain has TRBV7-6 and TRBJ2-5, with D perhaps TRBD2 (5 bases). With 4 bases removed from V and 1 base from J, the gap between germline ends came to 16 bases. Germline V gene sequence: CDR1 SGHVS, CDR2 FNYEAQ. This CDR3 has 16 residues. CDR3 nucleotides: TGTGCCAGCAGCTCCGAGGGCAGCGAACTCCAAGAGACCCAGTACTTC. This sequence encodes CASSSEGSELQETQYF.

This sequence joins TRBV7-3 and TRBJ2-2, with no clear D. The CDR3 loop spans 13 amino acids. Germline CDR1 SGHTA, CDR2 FQGTGA. Trimming pared 6 bases from V and 4 bases from J, leaving 9 bases between. DNA of the CDR3: TGTGCCAGCAGTCAGACCCTCACCGGGGAGCTGTTTTTT. This encodes CASSQTLTGELFF.

The table lists this clonotype with a few counts. V usage is TRBV29-1 and J usage is TRBJ2-1; TRBD2 aligns across 16 bases. The J segment lost 6 bases and the V segment lost 6 bases, leaving 11 bases of the junction unmatched. The V gene's germline CDR1 is SQVTM and CDR2 ANQGSEA. CDR3 size: 17 residues. CDR3 coding DNA: TGCAGCGTGGCCGGGACTAGCGGGAGGGCTTTGAGCAATGAGCAGTTCTTC. This sequence encodes CSVAGTSGRALSNEQFF.

The sample holds a few counts of this clonotype. The chain links TRBV12-3 or TRBV12-4 to TRBJ1-3, with D possibly TRBD1 on 5 matching bases. This CDR3 has 14 residues. V lost 2 bases to trimming and J lost 3 bases, with 8 bases between them. CDR3 coding DNA: TGTGCCAGCAGTTTATGGGGGGATGGAAACACCATATATTTT. As protein: CASSLWGDGNTIYF.

This clonotype was counted between two and nine times. J is TRBJ2-1 and V is TRBV30, with D possibly being TRBD2 (5 bases). Germline CDR1 is GTSNPN and CDR2 is SVGIG (reference sequence). Trimming took off 0 bases at V and 8 bases at J, with 8 bases between the two ends. This CDR3 spans 12 amino acids. The CDR3: CAWSVVGDEQFF. The CDR3 DNA follows: TGTGCCTGGAGTGTAGTCGGGGATGAGCAGTTCTTC.

Many counts were recorded for this clonotype. The chain has TRBV27 and TRBJ2-1; D gene unclear. Germline CDR1 MNHEY, CDR2 SMNVEV (reference sequence). V gave up 5 bases and J gave up 6 bases, with 5 bases separating them. The CDR3 runs 11 residues. CDR3 region: CASSRSNEQFF. The CDR3 region has the DNA TGTGCCAGCAGTCGGTCCAATGAGCAGTTCTTC.

Written as DNA, the CDR3 is TGCGCCAGCACCGCGGGGGAGGTAGGCGAGCAGTACTTC. Its translation: CASTAGEVGEQYF. V gene TRBV5-1 combines with J gene TRBJ2-7, with 7 positions matching TRBD2. CDR1 SGHRS and CDR2 YFSETQ come from the germline V gene. J was trimmed by 6 bases and V by 6 bases; bases with no gene match: 9. The CDR3 length is 13 residues.

The chain employs TRBV14 and TRBJ2-7, with D possibly being TRBD2 (6 bases). The germline V gene encodes CDR1 SGHDN and CDR2 FVKESK. With 0 bases removed from V and 7 bases from J, the gap between germline ends came to 19 bases. The CDR3 extends over 16 amino acids. The CDR3 DNA is TGTGCCAGCAGCCAAGATCGCGCAGACGGCCGGGGGGAGCAGTACTTC. Translation: CASSQDRADGRGEQYF.

In its sample, this clonotype was seen many times. V and J are TRBV6-1 and TRBJ2-2; no clear D. CDR3 length: 13 residues. Deletions cut 4 bases from V and 3 bases from J, with 6 bases between. Germline V gene data show CDR1 as MNHNS and CDR2 as SASEGT. The CDR3 sequence: CASSVRYTGELFF. The CDR3 coding sequence is TGTGCCAGCAGTGTAAGATACACCGGGGAGCTGTTTTTT.

The chain couples TRBV11-2 to TRBJ1-2; D is ambiguous. The ends were cut back, 1 base at V and 8 bases at J, with 14 bases in the middle. The CDR3 length is 14 residues. Germline assignment: CDR1 SGHAT and CDR2 FQNNGV. The CDR3 sequence is CASSLGNGQTGYTF. In DNA form, the CDR3 reads TGTGCCAGCAGCTTAGGGAACGGGCAAACGGGCTACACCTTC.

The chain couples TRBV19 to TRBJ1-2; D not resolved. Germline V gene lookup returns CDR1 LNHDA and CDR2 SQIVND (reference sequence). V dropped 7 bases and J dropped 9 bases, with 15 bases sitting between them. The CDR3 has 12 residues. The CDR3 loop reads CASTSDSRRYTF. The CDR3 region has the DNA TGTGCCAGTACCTCCGATTCCCGTCGCTACACCTTC.